One and the same sample provided the 19 T cell receptor beta chains below, sequenced in a study of cytomegalovirus exposure and HLA in healthy donors. A multiplex PCR was run with 60 Vbeta primers and 13 Jbeta primers. Profiling relied on immunoSEQ multiplex PCR, and the TCRdb table lists in-frame clones only, not all of them. The data contain under 150,000 clones, around three quarters of them singletons. The sample comprised PBMCs. These receptors were taken from a woman aged 40 to 50 in good health and CMV-seropositive.

The chain employs TRBV2 and TRBJ2-7; 7 bases are shared with TRBD2. The CDR3 spans 13 residues. Germline V gene data show CDR1 as SNHLY and CDR2 as FYNNEI. The V and J ends lost 6 bases and 5 bases, in that order; junction bases with no gene match: 7. The CDR3 region has the DNA TGTGCCAGCAGACGAGGGCTAGCGGACGAGCAGTACTTC. Its translation: CASRRGLADEQYF.

This clone was picked up one time. The V gene is TRBV7-2, the J gene TRBJ2-7; a weak D match, TRBD1 (7 bases). Looked up from germline, CDR1 is SGHTA and CDR2 is FQGNSA. Trimming removed 5 bases at V and 4 bases at J, with 15 bases between. This CDR3 spans 14 amino acids. CDR3 residues: CASSGGGSRYEQYF. Here the CDR3 DNA reads TGTGCCAGCAGCGGAGGGGGCAGTAGGTACGAGCAGTACTTC. Full variable domain (outside the CDR3, taken from reference TRBV7-2 and TRBJ2-7): GAGVSQSPSNKVTEKGKDVELRCDPISGHTALYWYRQSLGQGLEFLIYFQGNSAPDKSGLPSDRFSAERTGGSVSTLTIQRTQQEDSAVYLCASSGGGSRYEQYFGPGTRLTVT.

The rearrangement links TRBV6-6 to TRBJ1-2; D perhaps matches TRBD1 (5 bases). Germline loops: CDR1 MNHNY, CDR2 SVGAGI (reference sequence). CDR3 length: 14 residues. Trimming took 2 bases from V and 4 from J, leaving 11 bases between them. CDR3 residues: CASSYDTGAYGYTF. The CDR3 DNA reads as TGTGCCAGCAGTTACGACACAGGAGCCTATGGCTACACCTTC.

The V gene is TRBV30, the J gene TRBJ1-1; D gene unclear. The CDR3 length is 13 residues. From germline, CDR1 is GTSNPN and CDR2 SVGIG (reference sequence). V shed 3 bases and J shed 5 bases, with 13 bases lying between them. CDR3 residues: CAWSGSGGTEAFF. CDR3 bases: TGTGCCTGGAGCGGATCAGGAGGGACTGAAGCTTTCTTT.

This clone occurred once. The chain employs TRBV19 and TRBJ1-1; 9 bases agree with TRBD1. Germline V CDR1 and CDR2: LNHDA, SQIVND (reference sequence). J lost 6 bases, V lost 7 bases, and 21 bases had no gene match. The CDR3 covers 18 residues. The CDR3 DNA sequence: TGTGCCAGTATACCGGGACAGGGCCAAGGGCAAGGGCACGCTGAAGCTTTCTTT. The encoded protein is CASIPGQGQGQGHAEAFF.

The V gene is TRBV6-1, the J gene TRBJ2-5; possible D gene TRBD2, 7 bases. Looked up from germline, CDR1 is MNHNS and CDR2 is SASEGT. This CDR3 is 15 amino acids long. Trimming shortened V by 5 bases and J by 5 bases, and 18 bases separated the two germline ends. The chain's CDR3 is CASSWEGGLGETQYF. In DNA form, the CDR3 reads TGTGCCAGCAGTTGGGAGGGGGGGCTCGGTGAGACCCAGTACTTC.

The chain recombines TRBV4-2 with TRBJ1-2; D unresolved. V gave up 0 bases and J gave up 3 bases, with 11 bases separating them. Germline V gene data show CDR1 as LGHNA and CDR2 as YNFKEQ. This CDR3 is 15 amino acids long. As DNA, the CDR3 is TGTGCCAGCAGCCAAGAACTCCGGTTCGACTATGGCTACACCTTC. Translated, it gives CASSQELRFDYGYTF.

This rearrangement joins TRBV7-3 to TRBJ2-2, with TRBD2 matching over 9 bases. CDR1 is SGHTA, CDR2 FQGTGA, per germline. There are 16 residues in the CDR3. Trimming at V came to 3 bases and at J to 2 bases, leaving 4 bases not matched to a gene. The CDR3 region has the DNA TGTGCCAGCAGCTTTACTAGCGGGCTTAACACCGGGGAGCTGTTTTTT. It is translated as CASSFTSGLNTGELFF.

J is TRBJ1-5 and V is TRBV21-1. TRBV21-1 is labeled a pseudogene. The CDR3 is 17 residues long. For the CDR3, the DNA is TGTGCCAGCAGCAAAGACTCGGGAACAGCCACCAATCAGCCCCAGCATTTT. Amino acids: CASSKDSGTATNQPQHF.

This clone was recorded once. The chain has TRBV28 and TRBJ2-7, with D possibly TRBD2 on 6 matching bases. Per germline, CDR1 MDHEN and CDR2 SYDVKM. The CDR3 consists of 11 residues. Trimming removed 10 bases from V and 5 bases from J, with 12 bases in between. CDR3 region: CANGDWHEQYF. The CDR3 region has the DNA TGTGCCAACGGGGACTGGCACGAGCAGTACTTC.

The V call is TRBV27, the J call TRBJ1-1; a possible D gene is TRBD1 (5 bases). CDR3 length equals 14 residues. The V end lost 4 bases, the J end lost 5 bases, and 14 bases lay between the germline ends. CDR1 is MNHEY, CDR2 SMNVEV, per germline (reference sequence). The CDR3 loop reads CASSYLEGRTEAFF. DNA of the CDR3: TGTGCCAGCAGTTATCTGGAGGGGAGGACTGAAGCTTTCTTT.

This sequence joins TRBV10-2 and TRBJ2-2; 10 bases agree with TRBD2. The J segment lost 4 bases and the V segment lost 5 bases, leaving 4 bases of the junction unmatched. This CDR3 is built from 15 residues. CDR1 is WSHSY and CDR2 is SAAADI in the germline V gene. The CDR3 nucleotides read TGCGCCAGCAGTAGCGGGGGGGCCGGCACCGGGGAGCTGTTTTTT. It yields the protein CASSSGGAGTGELFF.

V is TRBV6-1 and J is TRBJ2-1, with 8 bases aligning to TRBD2. CDR1 and CDR2 from the germline V gene are MNHNS and SASEGT. The CDR3 length is 15 residues. With 6 bases clipped from V and 6 bases from J, the junction kept 10 bases outside the gene matches. CDR3: CASRVTGGLGNEQFF. In DNA, the CDR3 is TGTGCCAGCAGGGTGACGGGGGGGCTAGGCAATGAGCAGTTCTTC.

For the CDR3, the DNA is TGTGCAAGTCGCCCAGCCTGGGGCAGGGCCCCACGAGGCCCTTTT. Amino acids: CASRPAWGRAPRGPF. This chain uses TRBV12-2 with TRBJ1-4; the table's D call of TRBD1 was not tested on the DNA. TRBV12-2 is listed as a pseudogene. This CDR3 has 15 amino acids.

The sample holds a few counts of this clone. An end of the junction differs from the germline gene, which may be a read error. The V call is TRBV7-9, the J call TRBJ2-7; D not certain. Germline CDR1 and CDR2: SEHNR and FQNEAQ (reference sequence). The CDR3 runs to 12 residues. The CDR3 bases are TGTTCCAGCAGCTTGCCTAGCTACGAGCAGTACTTC. The encoded protein is CSSSLPSYEQYF.

The V and J genes are TRBV5-4 and TRBJ2-2, with D possibly matching TRBD2 (5 bases). CDR3 length: 15 residues. Germline V gene lookup returns CDR1 SGHNT and CDR2 YYREEE (reference sequence). Trimming cost V 1 base and J 6 bases, with 13 bases left between them. As DNA, the CDR3 is TGTGCCAGCAGCTTGCCCGGGGATGAGGCCGGGGAGCTGTTTTTT. It translates to CASSLPGDEAGELFF.

The chain recombines TRBV6-5 with TRBJ2-7, with D possibly TRBD2 on 5 matching bases. CDR1 is MNHEY and CDR2 is SVGAGI in the germline V gene. The CDR3 is made up of 14 amino acids. V lost 3 bases, J lost 3 bases, and 12 bases lay in between. CDR3 amino acids: CASSYPGSGYEQYF. CDR3 DNA sequence: TGTGCCAGCAGTTATCCGGGATCAGGCTACGAGCAGTACTTC.

The J gene is TRBJ2-3, the V gene TRBV5-6; no clear D. CDR3 length: 13 residues. The V gene lost 3 bases and the J gene lost 2 bases, with 7 bases spanning the gap. Germline-derived CDR1 and CDR2 are SGHDT and YYEEEE. For the CDR3, the DNA is TGTGCCAGCAGCTCCCCATTCACAGATACGCAGTATTTT. Translation: CASSSPFTDTQYF.

The rearrangement joins TRBV7-3 to TRBJ1-1; no clear D gene. The ends were cut back, 1 base at V and 1 base at J, with 13 bases in the middle. Looked up from germline, CDR1 is SGHTA and CDR2 is FQGTGA. This CDR3 contains 16 residues. The CDR3 spells CASSLMQAGSNTEAFF. CDR3 nucleotide sequence: TGTGCCAGCAGCTTAATGCAGGCTGGATCGAACACTGAAGCTTTCTTT.